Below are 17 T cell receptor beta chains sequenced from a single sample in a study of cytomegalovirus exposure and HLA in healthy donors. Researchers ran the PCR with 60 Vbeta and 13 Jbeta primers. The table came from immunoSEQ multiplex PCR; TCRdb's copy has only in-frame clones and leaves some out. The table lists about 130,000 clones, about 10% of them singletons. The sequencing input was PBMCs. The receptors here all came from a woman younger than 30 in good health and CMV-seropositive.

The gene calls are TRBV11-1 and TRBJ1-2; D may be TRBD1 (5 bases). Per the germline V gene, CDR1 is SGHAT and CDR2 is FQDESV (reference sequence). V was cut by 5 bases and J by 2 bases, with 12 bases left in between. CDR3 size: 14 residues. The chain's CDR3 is CASSHLAGNYGYTF. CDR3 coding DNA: TGTGCCAGCAGCCACTTGGCAGGGAACTATGGCTACACCTTC.

DNA of the CDR3: TGCGCCAGCAGCCCTCGGACTAGCGGGAGAAGTATGGCGAATGAGCAGTTCTTC. Its protein product is CASSPRTSGRSMANEQFF. The chain combines TRBV4-1 with TRBJ2-1, with 13 bases matching TRBD2. Trimming took 4 bases from V and 7 from J; bases not matched to a gene: 13. CDR1 MGHRA and CDR2 YSYEKL come from the germline V gene. CDR3 length: 18 residues.

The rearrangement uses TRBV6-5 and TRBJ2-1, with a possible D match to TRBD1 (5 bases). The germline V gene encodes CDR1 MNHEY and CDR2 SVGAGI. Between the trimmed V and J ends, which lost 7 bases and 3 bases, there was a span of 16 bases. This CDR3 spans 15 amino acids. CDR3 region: CASNVDSLNYNEQFF. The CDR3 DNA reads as TGTGCCAGCAACGTAGACAGCCTGAACTACAATGAGCAGTTCTTC.

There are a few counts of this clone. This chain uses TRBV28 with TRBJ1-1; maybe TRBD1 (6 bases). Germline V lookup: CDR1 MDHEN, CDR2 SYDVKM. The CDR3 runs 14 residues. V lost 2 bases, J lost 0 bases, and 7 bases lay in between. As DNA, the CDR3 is TGTGCCAGCAGTTTAGGACAGATGAACACTGAAGCTTTCTTT. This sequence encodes CASSLGQMNTEAFF.

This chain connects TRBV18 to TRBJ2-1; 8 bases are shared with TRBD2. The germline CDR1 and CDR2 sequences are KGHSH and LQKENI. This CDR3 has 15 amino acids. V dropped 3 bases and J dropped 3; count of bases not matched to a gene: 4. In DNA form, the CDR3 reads TGTGCCAGCTCACCCAGTAGCGGGGTCTACAATGAGCAGTTCTTC. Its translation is CASSPSSGVYNEQFF.

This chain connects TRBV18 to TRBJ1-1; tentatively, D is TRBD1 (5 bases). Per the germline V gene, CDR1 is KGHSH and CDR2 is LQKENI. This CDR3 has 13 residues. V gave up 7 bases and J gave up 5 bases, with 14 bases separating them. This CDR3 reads CASYPGGGTEAFF. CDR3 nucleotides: TGTGCCAGCTACCCCGGTGGGGGGACTGAAGCTTTCTTT.

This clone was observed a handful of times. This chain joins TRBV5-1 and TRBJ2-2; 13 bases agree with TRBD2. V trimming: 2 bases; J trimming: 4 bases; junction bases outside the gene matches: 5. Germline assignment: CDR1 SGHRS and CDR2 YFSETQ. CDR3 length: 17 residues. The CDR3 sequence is CASSFETSGRSTGELFF. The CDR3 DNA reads TGCGCCAGCAGCTTTGAGACTAGCGGGAGGAGCACCGGGGAGCTGTTTTTT. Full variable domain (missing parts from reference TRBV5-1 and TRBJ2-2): KAGVTQTPRYLIKTRGQQVTLSCSPISGHRSVSWYQQTPGQGLQFLFEYFSETQRNKGNFPGRFSGRQFSNSRSEMNVSTLELGDSALYLCASSFETSGRSTGELFFGEGSRLTVL.

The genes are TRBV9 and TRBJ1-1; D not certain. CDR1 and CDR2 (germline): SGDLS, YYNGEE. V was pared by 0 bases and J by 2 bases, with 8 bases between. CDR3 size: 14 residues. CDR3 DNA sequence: TGTGCCAGCAGCGTAGACGGCGGCAACACTGAAGCTTTCTTT. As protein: CASSVDGGNTEAFF.

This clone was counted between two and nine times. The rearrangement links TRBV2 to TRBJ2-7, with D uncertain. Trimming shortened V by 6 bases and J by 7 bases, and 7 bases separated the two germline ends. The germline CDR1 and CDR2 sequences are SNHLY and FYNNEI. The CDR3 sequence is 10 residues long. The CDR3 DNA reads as TGTGCCAGCAGGCCCCAGGAGCAGTACTTC. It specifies CASRPQEQYF.

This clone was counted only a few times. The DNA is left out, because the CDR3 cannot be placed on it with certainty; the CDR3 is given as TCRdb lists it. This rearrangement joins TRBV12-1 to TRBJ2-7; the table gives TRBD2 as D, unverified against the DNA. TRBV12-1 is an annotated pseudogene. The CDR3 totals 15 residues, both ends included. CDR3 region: CASSFAAGSSYEQYF.

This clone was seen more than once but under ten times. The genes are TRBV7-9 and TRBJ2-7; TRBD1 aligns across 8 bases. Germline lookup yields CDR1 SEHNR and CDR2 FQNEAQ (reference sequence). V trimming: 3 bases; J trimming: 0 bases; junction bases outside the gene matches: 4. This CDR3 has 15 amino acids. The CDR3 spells CASSFGQGVSYEQYF. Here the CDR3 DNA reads TGTGCCAGCAGCTTCGGACAGGGAGTCTCCTACGAGCAGTACTTC.

CDR3 nucleotide sequence: TGCGCCAGCAGCTCAATAGCGGGGTCGCTTTACGAGCAGTACTTC. This sequence encodes CASSSIAGSLYEQYF. The V call is TRBV5-1, the J call TRBJ2-7; 8 bases match TRBD2. In germline, CDR1 is SGHRS, CDR2 YFSETQ. The CDR3 totals 15 residues. J lost 4 bases, V lost 3 bases, and 9 bases had no gene match.

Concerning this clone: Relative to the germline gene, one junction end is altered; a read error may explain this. The CDR3 region is CASSELDSGTQYF. The CDR3 DNA reads as TGTGCTAGCAGCGAGCTTGATTCCGGGACCCAGTACTTC. The chain joins TRBV7-7 to TRBJ2-5, with D unresolved. CDR1 SSHAT and CDR2 FNYEAQ come from the germline V gene (reference sequence). This CDR3 has 13 residues.

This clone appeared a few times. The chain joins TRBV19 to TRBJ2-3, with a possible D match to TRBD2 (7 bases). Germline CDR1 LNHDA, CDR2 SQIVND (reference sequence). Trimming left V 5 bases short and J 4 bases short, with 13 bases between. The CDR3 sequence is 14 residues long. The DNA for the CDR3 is TGTGCCAGTAGTCCCGCGGGGGCGTCAGATACGCAGTATTTT. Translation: CASSPAGASDTQYF.

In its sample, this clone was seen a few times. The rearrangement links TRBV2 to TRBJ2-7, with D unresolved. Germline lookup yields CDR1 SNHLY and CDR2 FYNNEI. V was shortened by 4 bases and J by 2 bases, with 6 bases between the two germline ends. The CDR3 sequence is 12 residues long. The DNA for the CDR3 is TGTGCCAGCAGTGTACAGACCTACGAGCAGTACTTC. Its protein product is CASSVQTYEQYF.

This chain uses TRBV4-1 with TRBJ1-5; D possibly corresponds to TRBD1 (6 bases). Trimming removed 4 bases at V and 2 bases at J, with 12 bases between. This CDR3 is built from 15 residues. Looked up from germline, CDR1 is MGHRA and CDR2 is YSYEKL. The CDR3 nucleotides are TGCGCCAGCAGCCCAGGGGTCCCTCGCAATCAGCCCCAGCATTTT. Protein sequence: CASSPGVPRNQPQHF.

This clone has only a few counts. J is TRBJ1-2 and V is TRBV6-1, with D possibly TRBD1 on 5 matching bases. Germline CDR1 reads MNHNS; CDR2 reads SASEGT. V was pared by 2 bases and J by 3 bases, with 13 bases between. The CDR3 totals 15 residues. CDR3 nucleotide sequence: TGTGCCAGCAGTGAATGGGGCAGGAGGGACTATGGCTACACCTTC. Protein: CASSEWGRRDYGYTF.